This entry features one TCR beta chain sequence. As yet, its antigen is unknown. Assay used: immunoSEQ multiplex PCR; TCRdb lists only in-frame clones, some missing. The profile shows roughly 13,000 clones, roughly 83% of them singletons. This entry is derived from a study of early stage breast cancer tumors. Study findings and constraints: Most shared enriched TCRB sequences were commonly generated ones.

Trimming cost V 2 bases and J 7 bases, with 5 bases left between them. Germline loops: CDR1 MDHEN, CDR2 SYDVKM. CDR3 length: 11 amino acids. The sample comprised normal breast tissue next to the tumor. This clonotype was sampled from a person between 50 and 60 years old with breast cancer. The chain uses TRBV28 and TRBJ1-1; tentatively, D is TRBD1 (5 bases). The DNA for the CDR3 is TGTGCCAGCAGTTTACAGGGTGAAGCTTTCTTT. Translation: CASSLQGEAFF.